This T cell receptor beta chain came from a study of shared clonotypes between healthy human individuals. Germline V gene data show CDR1 as SEHNR and CDR2 as FQNEAQ (reference sequence). The length of the CDR3 is 15 residues. V lost 5 bases to trimming and J lost 8 bases; unmatched junction nucleotides: 11. The repertoire was sequenced with immunoSEQ multiplex PCR; TCRdb's copy has only in-frame clones and lacks some. The sample comprises roughly 640,000 clones, around 97% of which are singletons, and about 0.06% rests with the top ten. This TCR was sampled from a woman aged 25-40 years in good health. The J gene is TRBJ1-1, the V gene TRBV7-9, with TRBD1 matching over 10 bases. The sample taken for sequencing was naive CD4+ T cells sorted from blood. Subset defined: CD45RA+ positively selected. As DNA, the CDR3 is TGTGCCAGCAGCCCTGGACAGGGGGGGAGTCTAGAAGCTTTCTTT. Translating gives CASSPGQGGSLEAFF.